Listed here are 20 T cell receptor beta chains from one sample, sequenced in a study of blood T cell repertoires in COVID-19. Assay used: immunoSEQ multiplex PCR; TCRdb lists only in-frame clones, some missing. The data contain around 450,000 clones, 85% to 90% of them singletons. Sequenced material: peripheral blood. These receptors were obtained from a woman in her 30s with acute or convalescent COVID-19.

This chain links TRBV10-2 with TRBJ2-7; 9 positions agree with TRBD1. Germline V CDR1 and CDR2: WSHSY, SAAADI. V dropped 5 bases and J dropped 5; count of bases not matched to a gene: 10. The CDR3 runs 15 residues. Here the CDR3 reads CASSKSGQGRNEQYF. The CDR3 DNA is TGCGCCAGCAGTAAATCGGGACAGGGTCGCAACGAGCAGTACTTC.

DNA of the CDR3: TGTGCCTGGAGTGTACGGGGAGGGTACGTGCAGCCCCAGCATTTT. Encoded protein: CAWSVRGGYVQPQHF. V gene TRBV30 combines with J gene TRBJ1-5; D gene ambiguous. The V end lost 0 bases, the J end lost 7 bases, and 16 bases lay between the germline ends. The V gene's germline CDR1 is GTSNPN and CDR2 SVGIG (reference sequence). The CDR3 totals 15 residues.

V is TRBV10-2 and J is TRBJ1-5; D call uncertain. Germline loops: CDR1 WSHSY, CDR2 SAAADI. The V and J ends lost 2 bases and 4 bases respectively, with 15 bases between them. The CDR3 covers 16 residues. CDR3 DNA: TGCGCCAGCAGTGAGGGCGGGGTGTGGGATAATCAGCCCCAGCATTTT. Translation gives CASSEGGVWDNQPQHF.

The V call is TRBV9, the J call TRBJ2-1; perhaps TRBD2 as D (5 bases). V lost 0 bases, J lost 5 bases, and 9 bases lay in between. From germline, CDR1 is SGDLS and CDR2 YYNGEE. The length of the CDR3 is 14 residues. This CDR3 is CASSVEPSNNEQFF. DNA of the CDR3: TGTGCCAGCAGCGTAGAACCTAGCAACAATGAGCAGTTCTTC.

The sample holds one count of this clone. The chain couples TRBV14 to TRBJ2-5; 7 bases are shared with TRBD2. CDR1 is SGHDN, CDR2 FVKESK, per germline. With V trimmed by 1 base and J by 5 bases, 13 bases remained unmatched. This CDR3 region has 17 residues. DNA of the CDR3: TGTGCCAGCAGCCAAGGGCGTTTTGCGGGGGAGAGGGAGACCCAGTACTTC. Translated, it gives CASSQGRFAGERETQYF.

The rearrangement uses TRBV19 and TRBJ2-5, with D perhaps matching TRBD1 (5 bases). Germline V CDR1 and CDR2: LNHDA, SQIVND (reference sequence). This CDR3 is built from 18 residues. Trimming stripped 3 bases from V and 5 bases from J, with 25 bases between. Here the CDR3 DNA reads TGTGCCAGTAGTATTAGAGTCAACCAAAAGACAGTTGGTGAGACCCAGTACTTC. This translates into CASSIRVNQKTVGETQYF. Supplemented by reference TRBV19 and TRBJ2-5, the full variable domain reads DGGITQSPKYLFRKEGQNVTLSCEQNLNHDAMYWYRQDPGQGLRLIYYSQIVNDFQKGDIAEGYSVSREKKESFPLTVTSAQKNPTAFYLCASSIRVNQKTVGETQYFGPGTRLLVL.

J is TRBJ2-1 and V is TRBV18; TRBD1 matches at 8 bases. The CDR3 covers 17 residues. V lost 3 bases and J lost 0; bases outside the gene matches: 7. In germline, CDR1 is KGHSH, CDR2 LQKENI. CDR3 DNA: TGTGCCAGCTCACCTCGACTACAGGGGGACTCCTACAATGAGCAGTTCTTC. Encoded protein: CASSPRLQGDSYNEQFF.

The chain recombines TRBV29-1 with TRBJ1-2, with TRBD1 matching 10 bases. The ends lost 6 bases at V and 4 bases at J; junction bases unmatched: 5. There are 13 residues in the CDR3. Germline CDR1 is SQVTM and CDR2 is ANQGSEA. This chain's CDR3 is CSVVGQGGYGYTF. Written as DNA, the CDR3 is TGCAGCGTCGTCGGACAGGGGGGCTATGGCTACACCTTC.

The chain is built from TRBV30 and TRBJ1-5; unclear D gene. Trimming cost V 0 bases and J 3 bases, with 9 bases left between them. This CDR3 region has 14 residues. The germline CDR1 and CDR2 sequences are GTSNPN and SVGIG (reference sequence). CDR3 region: CAWSVLTANQPQHF. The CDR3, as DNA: TGTGCCTGGAGTGTACTCACAGCCAATCAGCCCCAGCATTTT.

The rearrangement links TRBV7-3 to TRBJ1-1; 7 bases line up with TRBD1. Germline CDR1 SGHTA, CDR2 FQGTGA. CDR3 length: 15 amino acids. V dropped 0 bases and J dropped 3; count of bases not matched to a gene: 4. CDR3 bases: TGTGCCAGCAGCTTAACTGACAGGGTGGACACTGAAGCTTTCTTT. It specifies CASSLTDRVDTEAFF.

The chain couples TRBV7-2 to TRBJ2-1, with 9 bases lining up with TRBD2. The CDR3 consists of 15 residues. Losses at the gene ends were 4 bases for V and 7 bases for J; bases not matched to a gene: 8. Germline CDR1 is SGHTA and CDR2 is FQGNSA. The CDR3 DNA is TGTGCCAGCAGCTGGCTAGCGGGGCCTTTAAATGAGCAGTTCTTC. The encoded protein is CASSWLAGPLNEQFF.

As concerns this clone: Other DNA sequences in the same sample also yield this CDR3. The DNA for the CDR3 is TGTGCCAGTAGCAAACAGGGCGAGGGAAACACCATATATTTT. Its translation: CASSKQGEGNTIYF. The chain is built from TRBV9 and TRBJ1-3; D might be TRBD1 (6 bases). V was trimmed by 8 bases and J by 4 bases, leaving 16 bases between them. The V gene's germline CDR1 is SGDLS and CDR2 YYNGEE. The CDR3 is 14 residues long.

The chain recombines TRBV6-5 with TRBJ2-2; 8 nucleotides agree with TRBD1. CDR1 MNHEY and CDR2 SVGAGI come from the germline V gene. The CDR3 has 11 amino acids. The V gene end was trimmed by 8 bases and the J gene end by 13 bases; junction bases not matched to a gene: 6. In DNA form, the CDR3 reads TGTGCCAGCCGACAGGGGCGGGGGCTGTTTTTT. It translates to CASRQGRGLFF.

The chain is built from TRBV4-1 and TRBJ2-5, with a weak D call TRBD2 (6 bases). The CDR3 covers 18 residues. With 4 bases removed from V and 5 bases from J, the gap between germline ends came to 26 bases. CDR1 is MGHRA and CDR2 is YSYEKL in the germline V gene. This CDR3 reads CASSPHKMTRTGEETQYF. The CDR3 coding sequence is TGCGCCAGCAGCCCACACAAAATGACTAGAACGGGGGAGGAGACCCAGTACTTC.

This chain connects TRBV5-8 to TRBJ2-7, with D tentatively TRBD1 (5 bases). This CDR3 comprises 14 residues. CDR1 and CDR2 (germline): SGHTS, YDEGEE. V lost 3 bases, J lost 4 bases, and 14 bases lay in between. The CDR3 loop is CASSSQGTGYEQYF. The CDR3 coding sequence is TGTGCCAGCAGCTCCCAGGGTACTGGGTACGAGCAGTACTTC.

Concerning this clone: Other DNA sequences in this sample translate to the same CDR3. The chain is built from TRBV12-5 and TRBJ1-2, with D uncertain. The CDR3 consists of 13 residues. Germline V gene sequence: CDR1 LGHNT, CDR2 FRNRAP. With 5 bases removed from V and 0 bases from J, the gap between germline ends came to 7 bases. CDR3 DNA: TGTGCTAGTGGTCTCCCAGCTAACTATGGCTACACCTTC. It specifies CASGLPANYGYTF.

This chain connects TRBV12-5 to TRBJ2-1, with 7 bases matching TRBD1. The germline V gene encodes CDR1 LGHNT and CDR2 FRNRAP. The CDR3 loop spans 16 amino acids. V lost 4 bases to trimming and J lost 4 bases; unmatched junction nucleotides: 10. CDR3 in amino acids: CASGSSDRMRYNEQFF. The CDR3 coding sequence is TGTGCTAGTGGTTCTTCGGACAGGATGCGTTACAATGAGCAGTTCTTC.

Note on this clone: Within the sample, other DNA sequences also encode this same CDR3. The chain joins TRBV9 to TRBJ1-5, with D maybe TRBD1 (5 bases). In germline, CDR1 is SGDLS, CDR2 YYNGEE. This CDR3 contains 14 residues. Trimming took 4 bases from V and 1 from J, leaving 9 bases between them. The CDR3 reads CASSPGGSNQPQHF. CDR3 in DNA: TGTGCCAGCAGCCCGGGGGGAAGCAATCAGCCCCAGCATTTT. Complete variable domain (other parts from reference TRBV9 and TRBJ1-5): DSGVTQTPKHLITATGQRVTLRCSPRSGDLSVYWYQQSLDQGLQFLIQYYNGEERAKGNILERFSAQQFPDLHSELNLSSLELGDSALYFCASSPGGSNQPQHFGDGTRLSIL.

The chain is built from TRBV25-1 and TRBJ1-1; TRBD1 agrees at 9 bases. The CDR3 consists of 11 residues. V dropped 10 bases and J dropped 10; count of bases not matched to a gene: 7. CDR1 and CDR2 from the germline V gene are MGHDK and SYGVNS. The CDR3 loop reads CATGTGLVAFF. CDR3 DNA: TGTGCCACCGGGACAGGGCTCGTAGCTTTCTTT.

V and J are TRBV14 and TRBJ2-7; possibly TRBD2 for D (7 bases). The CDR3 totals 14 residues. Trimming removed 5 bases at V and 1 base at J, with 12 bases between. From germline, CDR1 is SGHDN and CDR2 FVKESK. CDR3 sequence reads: CASSRGGLSYEQYF. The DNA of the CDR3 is TGTGCCAGCAGCAGGGGGGGGTTGTCCTACGAGCAGTACTTC. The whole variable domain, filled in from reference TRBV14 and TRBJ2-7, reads EAGVTQFPSHSVIEKGQTVTLRCDPISGHDNLYWYRRVMGKEIKFLLHFVKESKQDESGMPNNRFLAERTGGTYSTLKVQPAELEDSGVYFCASSRGGLSYEQYFGPGTRLTVT.